One sample yielded the 28 T cell receptor beta chains listed below, sequenced in a study of cytomegalovirus exposure and HLA in healthy donors. PCR employed 60 Vbeta and 13 Jbeta primers. The assay was immunoSEQ multiplex PCR, and TCRdb's table has in-frame clones only and misses some. The profile covers 150,000 to 200,000 clones, with around 84% appearing a single time and approximately 3.6% taken by the ten largest. Specimen: PBMCs. The receptors were sampled from a man aged 40-50 years in good health and CMV-seropositive.

The J gene is TRBJ1-1, the V gene TRBV11-2; 7 bases align to TRBD1. After removal of 2 bases from V and 0 bases from J, the junction contained 3 bases not matched to a gene. Looked up from germline, CDR1 is SGHAT and CDR2 is FQNNGV. The CDR3 length is 15 residues. The chain's CDR3 is CASSLRGQMNTEAFF. The CDR3 DNA reads TGTGCCAGCAGCTTAAGGGGGCAGATGAACACTGAAGCTTTCTTT. The full variable domain, with the rest looked up from reference TRBV11-2 and TRBJ1-1, is EAGVAQSPRYKIIEKRQSVAFWCNPISGHATLYWYQQILGQGPKLLIQFQNNGVVDDSQLPKDRFSAERLKGVDSTLKIQPAKLEDSAVYLCASSLRGQMNTEAFFGQGTRLTVV.

V is TRBV5-4 and J is TRBJ2-5; 8 bases fit TRBD2. V gave up 6 bases and J gave up 4 bases; unmatched junction bases: 8. CDR1 and CDR2 (germline): SGHNT, YYREEE (reference sequence). The length of the CDR3 is 14 residues. CDR3 nucleotides: TGTGCCAGCACGGGGCGGGGGGATCTAGAGACCCAGTACTTC. Translating gives CASTGRGDLETQYF.

V gene TRBV4-2 combines with J gene TRBJ2-7, with 11 bases matching TRBD1. The CDR3 is 15 amino acids. V lost 0 bases and J lost 2; bases outside the gene matches: 0. Germline V gives CDR1 LGHNA, CDR2 YNFKEQ. The CDR3 bases are TGTGCCAGCAGCCAAGAGGGACAGGGGGCCTACGAGCAGTACTTC. Protein: CASSQEGQGAYEQYF.

The chain uses TRBV5-1 and TRBJ1-4, with D unclear. Germline V lookup: CDR1 SGHRS, CDR2 YFSETQ. V was pared by 5 bases and J by 1 base, with 9 bases between. This CDR3 comprises 14 residues. CDR3 sequence: CASRPQITNEKLFF. CDR3 DNA sequence: TGCGCCAGCAGACCTCAGATAACTAATGAAAAACTGTTTTTT.

J is TRBJ2-2 and V is TRBV5-1; D is possibly TRBD1 (5 bases). Trimming removed 4 bases from V and 0 bases from J, with 7 bases in between. Germline loops: CDR1 SGHRS, CDR2 YFSETQ. This CDR3 region has 14 residues. The CDR3 sequence is CASSQTANTGELFF. In nucleotides, the CDR3 is TGCGCCAGCAGCCAGACAGCGAACACCGGGGAGCTGTTTTTT.

This clone was counted once. V usage is TRBV7-3 and J usage is TRBJ2-7, with a weak D call TRBD1 (5 bases). V was trimmed by 2 bases and J by 7 bases, leaving 12 bases between them. The CDR3 length is 13 residues. From germline, CDR1 is SGHTA and CDR2 FQGTGA. The CDR3 sequence is CASSLFQGGEQYF. For the CDR3, the DNA is TGTGCCAGCAGCTTATTTCAGGGCGGTGAGCAGTACTTC.

In this sample, this clone turned up once. This chain joins TRBV5-6 and TRBJ2-7, with 8 nucleotides matching TRBD1. There are 12 residues in the CDR3. CDR1 and CDR2 from the germline V gene are SGHDT and YYEEEE. Trimming removed 4 bases from V and 6 bases from J; junction bases left unmatched: 3. The CDR3 here is CASSGTGGEQYF. In DNA form, the CDR3 reads TGTGCCAGCAGCGGTACAGGGGGCGAGCAGTACTTC.

This clone was recorded once. V usage is TRBV18 and J usage is TRBJ1-2, with D perhaps TRBD1 (6 bases). Germline V lookup: CDR1 KGHSH, CDR2 LQKENI. The CDR3 has 16 amino acids. V lost 0 bases, J lost 3 bases, and 14 bases lay in between. CDR3 sequence (DNA): TGTGCCAGCTCACCACCCAACAGGGCATCTGACTATGGCTACACCTTC. The encoded protein is CASSPPNRASDYGYTF.

This chain connects TRBV28 to TRBJ2-7; 11 bases map to TRBD2. From germline, CDR1 is MDHEN and CDR2 SYDVKM. The CDR3 length is 15 residues. Losses at the gene ends were 4 bases for V and 9 bases for J; bases not matched to a gene: 11. The CDR3: CASSSYSGTSGTQYF. The CDR3 DNA reads as TGTGCCAGCAGTTCTTACTCAGGGACTAGCGGCACGCAGTACTTC.

The J gene is TRBJ2-7, the V gene TRBV2; 8 nucleotides line up with TRBD1. CDR3 size: 12 residues. The V gene's germline CDR1 is SNHLY and CDR2 FYNNEI. The ends lost 6 bases at V and 5 bases at J; junction bases unmatched: 3. The CDR3 is CASSGTGHEQYF. The CDR3 region has the DNA TGTGCCAGCAGCGGGACAGGTCACGAGCAGTACTTC.

The chain couples TRBV5-1 to TRBJ2-7, with TRBD1 identical over 9 bases. CDR1 and CDR2 (germline): SGHRS, YFSETQ. CDR3 length: 14 residues. V lost 1 base to trimming and J lost 7 bases; unmatched junction nucleotides: 6. CDR3 sequence: CASSLTGGAGEQYF. The CDR3, as DNA: TGCGCCAGCAGCTTGACAGGGGGCGCGGGTGAGCAGTACTTC.

The chain couples TRBV11-2 to TRBJ2-2; tentatively, D is TRBD1 (6 bases). V was clipped by 4 bases and J by 3 bases, with 12 bases between them. The CDR3 is 15 amino acids. The germline V gene has CDR1 SGHAT and CDR2 FQNNGV. DNA of the CDR3: TGTGCCAGCAGCTCGGGACACGATTACACCGGGGAGCTGTTTTTT. Its protein product is CASSSGHDYTGELFF.

The chain is built from TRBV9 and TRBJ2-1; 7 nucleotides agree with TRBD1. V gave up 2 bases and J gave up 5 bases; unmatched junction bases: 4. Germline values: CDR1 SGDLS, CDR2 YYNGEE. This CDR3 has 14 residues. CDR3 nucleotide sequence: TGTGCCAGCAGCGTCGGCAGGGGGAACAATGAGCAGTTCTTC. It specifies CASSVGRGNNEQFF.

J is TRBJ2-7 and V is TRBV6-4; TRBD1 matches 10 bases. Looked up from germline, CDR1 is MRHNA and CDR2 is SNTAGT. The V gene end was trimmed by 2 bases and the J gene end by 3 bases; junction bases not matched to a gene: 4. This CDR3 has 15 amino acids. The DNA for the CDR3 is TGTGCCAGCAGTGACGTGGGACAGGGGAACTACGAGCAGTACTTC. Protein sequence: CASSDVGQGNYEQYF.

The chain links TRBV18 to TRBJ2-5; 9 bases are shared with TRBD2. The CDR3 has 15 amino acids. The germline V gene encodes CDR1 KGHSH and CDR2 LQKENI. J was trimmed by 2 bases and V by 3 bases; bases with no gene match: 4. The CDR3 DNA follows: TGTGCCAGCTCACCTCCTAGCGGGGCTCAAGAGACCCAGTACTTC. Translation gives CASSPPSGAQETQYF.

The V gene is TRBV10-3, the J gene TRBJ2-2; TRBD2 matches 10 bases. Germline V lookup: CDR1 ENHRY, CDR2 SYGVKD. Trimming cost V 7 bases and J 1 base; bases outside gene matches: 9. The CDR3 has 17 amino acids. CDR3 coding DNA: TGTGCCATCAATCAGCGGGGGGGCCGCTTGAACACCGGGGAGCTGTTTTTT. As protein: CAINQRGGRLNTGELFF.

The V call is TRBV7-3, the J call TRBJ2-7; 8 nucleotides match TRBD1. Germline CDR1 is SGHTA and CDR2 is FQGTGA. With V trimmed by 5 bases and J by 6 bases, 9 bases remained unmatched. This CDR3 region has 14 residues. The CDR3 coding sequence is TGTGCCAGCAGCGACCCGGACAGGGCCGGCGAGCAGTACTTC. Translating gives CASSDPDRAGEQYF.

Here the CDR3 DNA reads TGCGCCAGCAGCTTGGCGACAACAAAAGAGACCCAGTACTTC. Protein product: CASSLATTKETQYF. The chain links TRBV5-1 to TRBJ2-5; no definite D call. CDR3 size: 14 residues. V dropped 0 bases and J dropped 3 bases, with 9 bases sitting between them. Germline CDR1 is SGHRS and CDR2 is YFSETQ.

The DNA for the CDR3 is TGTGCCAGCAGGGGACAGGGTGGGGGCCACGAGCAGTACTTC. Its protein product is CASRGQGGGHEQYF. The chain uses TRBV6-1 and TRBJ2-5, with 9 nucleotides matching TRBD1. The end of the DNA aligns better with TRBJ2-7, so the J call may be wrong. In germline, CDR1 is MNHNS, CDR2 SASEGT. The CDR3 extends over 14 amino acids.

The table lists this clone with a few counts. The J gene is TRBJ2-5, the V gene TRBV27, with D tentatively TRBD2 (5 bases). The V end was cut by 5 bases, the J end by 4 bases, with 14 bases between. The CDR3 has 14 residues. Germline CDR1 reads MNHEY; CDR2 reads SMNVEV (reference sequence). For the CDR3, the DNA is TGTGCCAGCAGTCCCCGCGGGCGCGTAGAGACCCAGTACTTC. It is translated as CASSPRGRVETQYF.

The genes are TRBV6-1 and TRBJ1-4; D may be TRBD1 (5 bases). V lost 8 bases, J lost 4 bases, and 17 bases lay in between. Germline V gene data show CDR1 as MNHNS and CDR2 as SASEGT. This CDR3 is built from 15 residues. The CDR3, as DNA: TGTGCCAGCGCTACGCCCCTGGACAATAATGAAAAACTGTTTTTT. Protein: CASATPLDNNEKLFF.

This sequence joins TRBV7-8 and TRBJ1-6; 7 nucleotides match TRBD1. The trim removed 8 bases at V and 10 bases at J, leaving 11 bases unmatched. The CDR3 loop spans 14 amino acids. From germline, CDR1 is SGHVS and CDR2 FQNEAQ. Here the CDR3 reads CASRSGTVSSPLHF. CDR3 bases: TGTGCCAGCCGTTCCGGGACAGTATCCTCACCCCTCCACTTT.

The chain combines TRBV6-1 with TRBJ1-5, with D tentatively TRBD1 (5 bases). Germline V gene sequence: CDR1 MNHNS, CDR2 SASEGT. V was shortened by 2 bases and J by 5 bases, with 13 bases between the two germline ends. This CDR3 is built from 15 residues. The CDR3 DNA reads TGTGCCAGCAGTGAATGGTTTGGGGGGGATCAGCCCCAGCATTTT. It encodes CASSEWFGGDQPQHF.

This clone appeared a single time. This chain uses TRBV28 with TRBJ2-7; 8 bases agree with TRBD2. CDR1 and CDR2 (germline): MDHEN, SYDVKM. The CDR3 loop spans 12 amino acids. V lost 10 bases to trimming and J lost 4 bases; unmatched junction nucleotides: 6. CDR3 sequence reads: CAIQREPYEQYF. The CDR3 region has the DNA TGTGCCATACAGCGGGAGCCTTACGAGCAGTACTTC.

The genes are TRBV4-3 and TRBJ2-7, with TRBD2 as a possible D gene (6 bases). V shed 0 bases and J shed 4 bases, with 13 bases lying between them. The CDR3 spans 15 residues. Germline V gene sequence: CDR1 LGHNA, CDR2 YSLEER. CDR3 sequence reads: CASSQERGTRYEQYF. Here the CDR3 DNA reads TGCGCCAGCAGCCAAGAGCGCGGGACGCGGTACGAGCAGTACTTC.

V and J are TRBV28 and TRBJ2-5, with 7 bases aligning to TRBD2. Per germline, CDR1 MDHEN and CDR2 SYDVKM. J was trimmed by 2 bases and V by 5 bases; bases with no gene match: 14. CDR3 length equals 17 residues. CDR3 coding DNA: TGTGCCAGCAGTGCACCTCCCGGACTAGGAGGACAAGAGACCCAGTACTTC. The encoded protein is CASSAPPGLGGQETQYF.

The V call is TRBV4-1, the J call TRBJ2-3; D uncertain. The V end was cut by 0 bases, the J end by 1 base, with 8 bases between. The CDR3 has 15 amino acids. Germline CDR1 is MGHRA and CDR2 is YSYEKL. DNA of the CDR3: TGCGCCAGCAGCCAAGATGGTCCAGGCACAGATACGCAGTATTTT. Protein product: CASSQDGPGTDTQYF.

The genes are TRBV6-5 and TRBJ2-7; TRBD1 aligns across 8 bases. The CDR3 runs 14 residues. Germline V lookup: CDR1 MNHEY, CDR2 SVGAGI. Germline trimming cut 2 bases from V and 6 bases from J; bases unmatched to any gene: 6. In DNA form, the CDR3 reads TGTGCCAGCAGTTACCACGACAGGGGCGGCGAGCAGTACTTC. Its protein product is CASSYHDRGGEQYF.